What follows is one T cell receptor beta chain and its context. The CDR3 loop spans 15 amino acids. Germline CDR1 is SQVTM and CDR2 is ANQGSEA. The ends were cut back, 3 bases at V and 2 bases at J, with 17 bases in the middle. The source of the sample is a study of blood T cell repertoires in COVID-19. Seattle's cohort entered during active infection and was followed longitudinally. How the authors handled the data: Estimation of nucleated cell counts relied on the amplification of reference gene primers. Method: immunoSEQ multiplex PCR; TCRdb's copy keeps in-frame clones and lacks some. That table furnishes V, J and clone size, whereas the DNA furnished D and trimming. This table holds 200,000 to 250,000 clones, approximately 85% found once.

This clonotype was sampled from a woman in her seventies with COVID-19, enrolled during active disease. J is TRBJ2-7 and V is TRBV29-1; a weak D match, TRBD2 (7 bases). Sequencing used peripheral blood. The CDR3 DNA follows: TGCAGCGTTGATGTGGAGGGGGGGGAACCCTACGAGCAGTACTTC. Protein: CSVDVEGGEPYEQYF.